This T cell receptor beta chain is from a study of type 1 regulatory T cells. This clonotype rates as medium-sized (0.01 to 0.1%). The antigen remains undetermined. Germline V gene sequence: CDR1 SGHTA, CDR2 FQGTGA. The CDR3 loop spans 14 amino acids. Trimming took 6 bases from V and 2 from J, leaving 13 bases between them. TCRdb redid the calling of the reads with MiXCR, one entry per CDR3 protein. The sample holds 20,000 to 25,000 distinct CDR3 sequences; around 77% are singletons and the top ten take less than 15%. The chain uses TRBV7-3 and TRBJ1-1, with D unclear. The receptor's source is a human donor in good health. The specimen was cultured T cells, either the whole culture or a sorted T cell fraction (not recorded which). Subset described: Tr1-enriched cell product generated in vitro against host alloantigens. The DNA of the CDR3 is TGTGCCAGCAGGCAATCACGGGCCAACACTGAAGCTTTCTTT. Encoded protein: CASRQSRANTEAFF. Together with reference TRBV7-3 and TRBJ1-1, the CDR3 gives the full variable domain: GAGVSQTPSNKVTEKGKYVELRCDPISGHTALYWYRQSLGQGPEFLIYFQGTGAADDSGLPNDRFFAVRPEGSVSTLKIQRTERGDSAVYLCASRQSRANTEAFFGQGTRLTVV.